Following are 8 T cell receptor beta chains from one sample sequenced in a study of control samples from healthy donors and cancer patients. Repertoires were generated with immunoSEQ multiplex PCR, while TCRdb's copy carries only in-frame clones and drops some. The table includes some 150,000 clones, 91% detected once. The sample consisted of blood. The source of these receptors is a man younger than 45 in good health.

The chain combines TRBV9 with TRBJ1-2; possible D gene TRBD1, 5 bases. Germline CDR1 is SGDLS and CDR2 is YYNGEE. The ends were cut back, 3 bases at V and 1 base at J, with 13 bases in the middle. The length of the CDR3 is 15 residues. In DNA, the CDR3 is TGTGCCAGCAGCGCGGACCTACAGGATAACTATGGCTACACCTTC. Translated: CASSADLQDNYGYTF. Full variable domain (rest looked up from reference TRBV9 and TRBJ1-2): DSGVTQTPKHLITATGQRVTLRCSPRSGDLSVYWYQQSLDQGLQFLIQYYNGEERAKGNILERFSAQQFPDLHSELNLSSLELGDSALYFCASSADLQDNYGYTFGSGTRLTVV.

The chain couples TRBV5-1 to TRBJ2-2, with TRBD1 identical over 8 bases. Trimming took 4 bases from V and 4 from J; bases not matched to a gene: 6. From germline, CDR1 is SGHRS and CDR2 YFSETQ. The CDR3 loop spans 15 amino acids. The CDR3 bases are TGCGCCAGCAGCATAGGGACAGGTACCACCGGGGAGCTGTTTTTT. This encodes CASSIGTGTTGELFF.

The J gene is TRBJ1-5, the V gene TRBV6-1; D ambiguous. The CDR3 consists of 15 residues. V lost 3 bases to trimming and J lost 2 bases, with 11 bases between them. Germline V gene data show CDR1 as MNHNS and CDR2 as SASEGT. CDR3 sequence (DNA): TGTGCCAGCAGTGAGATTTTAGGAGGCAATCAGCCCCAGCATTTT. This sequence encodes CASSEILGGNQPQHF.

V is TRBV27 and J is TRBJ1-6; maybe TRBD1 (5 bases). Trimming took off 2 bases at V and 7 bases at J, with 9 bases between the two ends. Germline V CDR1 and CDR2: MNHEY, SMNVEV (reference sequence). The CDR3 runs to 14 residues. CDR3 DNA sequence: TGTGCCAGCAGTTTACGGGGGGGAAATTCACCCCTCCACTTT. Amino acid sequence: CASSLRGGNSPLHF.

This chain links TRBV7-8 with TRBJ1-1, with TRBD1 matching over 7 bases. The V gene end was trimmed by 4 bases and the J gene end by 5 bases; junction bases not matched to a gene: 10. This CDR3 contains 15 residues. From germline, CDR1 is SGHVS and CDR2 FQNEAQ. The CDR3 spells CASSSREGAETEAFF. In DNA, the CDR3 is TGTGCCAGCAGCTCTCGGGAGGGGGCGGAAACTGAAGCTTTCTTT.

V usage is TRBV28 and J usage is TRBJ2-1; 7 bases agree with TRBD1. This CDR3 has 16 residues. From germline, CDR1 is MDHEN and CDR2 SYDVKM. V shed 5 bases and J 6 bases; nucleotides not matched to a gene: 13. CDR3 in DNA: TGTGCCAGCAGTCACTCCTGGGACAGAGCCACCAATGAGCAGTTCTTC. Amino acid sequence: CASSHSWDRATNEQFF. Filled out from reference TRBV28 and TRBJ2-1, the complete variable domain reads DVKVTQSSRYLVKRTGEKVFLECVQDMDHENMFWYRQDPGLGLRLIYFSYDVKMKEKGDIPEGYSVSREKKERFSLILESASTNQTSMYLCASSHSWDRATNEQFFGPGTRLTVL.

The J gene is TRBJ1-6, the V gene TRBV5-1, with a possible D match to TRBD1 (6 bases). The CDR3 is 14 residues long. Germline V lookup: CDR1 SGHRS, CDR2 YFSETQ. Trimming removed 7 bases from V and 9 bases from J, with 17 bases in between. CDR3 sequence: CASRPTGRGSPLHF. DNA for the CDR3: TGCGCCAGCCGACCGACAGGTCGTGGTTCACCCCTCCACTTT.

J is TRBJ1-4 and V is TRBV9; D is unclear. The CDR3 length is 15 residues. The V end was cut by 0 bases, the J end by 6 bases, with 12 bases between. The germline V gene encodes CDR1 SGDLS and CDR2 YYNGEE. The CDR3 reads CASSVGLREDEKLFF. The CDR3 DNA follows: TGTGCCAGCAGCGTAGGGTTGAGGGAAGATGAAAAACTGTTTTTT.